This T cell receptor beta chain was captured by sequencing in a study of Ad26.COV2.S vaccination and SARS-CoV-2 variants. Study conclusions and caveats: Post-vaccination spike-specific CD8+ and CD4+ T cell responses reportedly had substantial breadth. Similar non-spike TCR breadth was observed in recipients of vaccine and of placebo.

Remarks on this clone: Its target is not known.

Libraries were prepared by immunoSEQ multiplex PCR; TCRdb keeps only in-frame clonotypes and omits some of them. The table lists hundreds of thousands of clones, roughly 89% of them singletons. The V and J ends lost 6 bases and 5 bases respectively, with 10 bases between them. CDR1 and CDR2 from the germline V gene are SQVTM and ANQGSEA. CDR3 length: 11 amino acids. Treatment indicated: about 20 received Ad26.COV2.S at low or high dose, single or two shots; 5 received placebo; per-sample allocation not given. The samples date from day 63 after the first vaccine or placebo injection. An 18-55-year-old adult in Boston served as donor. An Ad26 vector expressing Wuhan-strain SARS-CoV-2 spike constituted the vaccine.

The sample here was peripheral blood, taken in a trial of Ad26.COV2.S vaccine versus placebo. The chain has TRBV29-1 and TRBJ1-2; D gene unclear. The receptor's source is a person between 18 and 65 years old who received the Ad26.COV2.S COVID-19 vaccine or a placebo. CDR3 nucleotide sequence: TGCAGCGTAGAGACTTTTTATGGCTACACCTTC. Its translation is CSVETFYGYTF.